A single sample gave rise to the 25 T cell receptor beta chains below, sequenced in a study of identifying expanded T cells in peripheral blood. Assay used: immunoSEQ multiplex PCR; TCRdb lists only in-frame clones, some missing. The repertoire has 81,000 or so clones, 65% to 85% of them found once; the top ten carry around 19%. Input material: blood. The receptor set was obtained from a person aged 18-69 years in good health.

The rearrangement links TRBV21-1 to TRBJ1-5. TRBV21-1 is marked as a pseudogene. The CDR3 loop spans 14 amino acids. The DNA for the CDR3 is TGTGCCAGCGGTGGAGTTTATAGCAATCAGCCCCAGCATTTT. Protein: CASGGVYSNQPQHF.

This rearrangement joins TRBV7-2 to TRBJ2-7, with 7 bases fitting TRBD1. This CDR3 spans 15 amino acids. The J segment lost 0 bases and the V segment lost 5 bases, leaving 7 bases of the junction unmatched. The germline V gene encodes CDR1 SGHTA and CDR2 FQGNSA. CDR3 bases: TGTGCCAGCAGCCCACAGTCAGGGGGCTCCTACGAGCAGTACTTC. Amino acids: CASSPQSGGSYEQYF.

This clone was observed once. This chain joins TRBV7-9 and TRBJ2-3; tentatively, D is TRBD2 (6 bases). Between the trimmed V and J ends, which lost 1 base and 2 bases, there was a span of 16 bases. Germline CDR1 reads SEHNR; CDR2 reads FQNEAQ (reference sequence). The CDR3 runs to 17 residues. The CDR3 DNA is TGTGCCAGCAGCTTAGATCTGGGGGGTAGCCCCACAGATACGCAGTATTTT. The encoded protein is CASSLDLGGSPTDTQYF.

V is TRBV7-9 and J is TRBJ2-7, with a weak D call TRBD2 (5 bases). V was clipped by 3 bases and J by 5 bases, with 14 bases between them. Germline V lookup: CDR1 SEHNR, CDR2 FQNEAQ (reference sequence). The CDR3 is 14 amino acids. For the CDR3, the DNA is TGTGCCAGCAGCTTGGTCGGGGATGGACACGAGCAGTACTTC. This codes for CASSLVGDGHEQYF.

The chain has TRBV2 and TRBJ2-7, with D perhaps TRBD1 (6 bases). The germline CDR1 and CDR2 sequences are SNHLY and FYNNEI. The V end lost 4 bases, the J end lost 5 bases, and 18 bases lay between the germline ends. There are 15 residues in the CDR3. DNA of the CDR3: TGTGCCAGCAGTGGGACAGCTTATTTCGGCCACGAGCAGTACTTC. Protein product: CASSGTAYFGHEQYF.

The chain is built from TRBV6-5 and TRBJ1-5, with 11 bases matching TRBD1. V shed 6 bases, J shed 7 bases, and the junction held 5 bases outside the gene matches. From germline, CDR1 is MNHEY and CDR2 SVGAGI. The CDR3 contains 14 residues. The CDR3 protein is CASRGQGAWQPQHF. CDR3 DNA: TGTGCCAGCAGAGGACAGGGGGCATGGCAGCCCCAGCATTTT.

On this clone: Other DNA sequences within the sample encode an identical CDR3. The chain employs TRBV28 and TRBJ2-1; 9 bases match TRBD2. V lost 3 bases and J lost 10; bases outside the gene matches: 4. Germline CDR1 and CDR2: MDHEN and SYDVKM. The CDR3 has 13 amino acids. In DNA, the CDR3 is TGTGCCAGCAGTTTCCTAGCGGGGAACGAGCAGTTCTTC. The encoded protein is CASSFLAGNEQFF.

In DNA form, the CDR3 reads TGCAGCGCACCCCTAGGGCAGGGCACTGAAGCTTTCTTT. It specifies CSAPLGQGTEAFF. This rearrangement joins TRBV29-1 to TRBJ1-1; weak D call: TRBD1 (5 bases). CDR3 length: 13 amino acids. CDR1 and CDR2 from the germline V gene are SQVTM and ANQGSEA. The germline V and J ends were trimmed by 7 bases and 4 bases, with 16 bases remaining between them.

The rearrangement uses TRBV4-3 and TRBJ2-3; weak D call: TRBD2 (5 bases). The CDR3 has 15 residues. The germline V gene encodes CDR1 LGHNA and CDR2 YSLEER. Trimming removed 3 bases at V and 0 bases at J, with 10 bases between. CDR3 coding DNA: TGCGCCAGCAGCCAGGCTAGCTTCAGCACAGATACGCAGTATTTT. Its protein product is CASSQASFSTDTQYF.

The chain uses TRBV4-3 and TRBJ1-4; D not certain. V was trimmed by 3 bases and J by 3 bases, leaving 11 bases between them. From germline, CDR1 is LGHNA and CDR2 YSLEER. The CDR3 has 15 residues. The CDR3 DNA reads as TGCGCCAGCAGCCACAACAAAGAACCTAATGAAAAACTGTTTTTT. It is translated as CASSHNKEPNEKLFF.

This rearrangement joins TRBV10-3 to TRBJ2-7, with 16 bases that match TRBD2. Germline CDR1 is ENHRY and CDR2 is SYGVKD. V gave up 6 bases and J gave up 7 bases; unmatched junction bases: 9. The CDR3 extends over 16 amino acids. In DNA form, the CDR3 reads TGTGCCATCAGGGGGACTAGCGGGAGGGGCCTAGGGGAGCAGTACTTC. Amino acid sequence: CAIRGTSGRGLGEQYF.

This clone came up once. The chain is built from TRBV15 and TRBJ1-3, with D tentatively TRBD1 (5 bases). The ends were cut back, 1 base at V and 1 base at J, with 8 bases in the middle. Per the germline V gene, CDR1 is LNHNV and CDR2 is YYDKDF (reference sequence). The CDR3 runs to 15 residues. CDR3 coding DNA: TGTGCCACCAGCAGAGTGGGGGGGTCTGGAAACACCATATATTTT. Translation: CATSRVGGSGNTIYF. Drawing the rest from reference TRBV15 and TRBJ1-3, the complete variable domain is DAMVIQNPRYQVTQFGKPVTLSCSQTLNHNVMYWYQQKSSQAPKLLFHYYDKDFNNEADTPDNFQSRRPNTSFCFLDIRSPGLGDTAMYLCATSRVGGSGNTIYFGEGSWLTVV.

The genes are TRBV7-2 and TRBJ2-3; 14 bases agree with TRBD2. Germline loops: CDR1 SGHTA, CDR2 FQGNSA. V shed 2 bases and J 6 bases; nucleotides not matched to a gene: 1. This CDR3 has 15 residues. CDR3 coding DNA: TGTGCCAGCAGCTTACGGACTAGCGGGAGGGATACGCAGTATTTT. Its translation is CASSLRTSGRDTQYF.

This clone was picked up one time. The rearrangement links TRBV28 to TRBJ2-7; 11 bases map to TRBD1. This CDR3 has 16 residues. Germline CDR1 is MDHEN and CDR2 is SYDVKM. With 6 bases clipped from V and 0 bases from J, the junction kept 7 bases outside the gene matches. CDR3 DNA sequence: TGTGCCAGCAGACCAGGGACAGGGGGTTTCTCCTACGAGCAGTACTTC. Its protein product is CASRPGTGGFSYEQYF.

The chain has TRBV16 and TRBJ1-3; D unresolved. Trimming left V 5 bases short and J 0 bases short, with 17 bases between. CDR1 and CDR2 from the germline V gene are KGHSY and FQNENV. The CDR3 is 17 residues long. This chain's CDR3 is CASSSIRQVLSGNTIYF. The CDR3 region has the DNA TGTGCCAGCAGCTCTATTCGCCAGGTTCTCTCTGGAAACACCATATATTTT.

The genes are TRBV7-3 and TRBJ2-2; 8 bases agree with TRBD2. The CDR3 is 15 residues long. The V segment lost 6 bases and the J segment 4 bases; nucleotides outside the gene matches: 7. The germline gives CDR1 SGHTA, CDR2 FQGTGA. CDR3 region: CASSWAGGPTGELFF. The DNA for the CDR3 is TGTGCCAGCAGTTGGGCGGGGGGCCCCACCGGGGAGCTGTTTTTT.

The V call is TRBV9, the J call TRBJ2-6; 10 bases align to TRBD2. CDR3 length: 19 amino acids. V was pared by 4 bases and J by 1 base, with 11 bases of the junction left unmatched. Germline loops: CDR1 SGDLS, CDR2 YYNGEE. CDR3 DNA: TGTGCCAGCAGCCCCCTAGCGGGAGAAGTGGTTTCTGGGGCCAACGTCCTGACTTTC. Protein: CASSPLAGEVVSGANVLTF.

The chain uses TRBV6-5 and TRBJ1-1; D unresolved. CDR1 is MNHEY, CDR2 SVGAGI, per germline. V shed 5 bases and J shed 8 bases, with 21 bases lying between them. The CDR3 runs 15 residues. This CDR3 reads CASSRETDLATEAFF. DNA for the CDR3: TGTGCCAGCAGTCGAGAGACTGACCTTGCAACCGAAGCTTTCTTT.

The chain is built from TRBV28 and TRBJ1-5; a weak D match, TRBD1 (5 bases). CDR3 length: 15 amino acids. Trimming removed 2 bases from V and 0 bases from J, with 8 bases in between. CDR1 is MDHEN and CDR2 is SYDVKM in the germline V gene. CDR3 in amino acids: CASSLAGNSNQPQHF. The CDR3, as DNA: TGTGCCAGCAGTTTAGCAGGGAATAGCAATCAGCCCCAGCATTTT.

This clone was seen only once. The chain joins TRBV19 to TRBJ1-3; D is perhaps TRBD1 (5 bases). The CDR3 runs 13 residues. Trimming took off 10 bases at V and 7 bases at J, with 17 bases between the two ends. Germline-derived CDR1 and CDR2 are LNHDA and SQIVND (reference sequence). This CDR3 is CATRPQEGNTIYF. Here the CDR3 DNA reads TGTGCCACTCGGCCCCAGGAGGGGAACACCATATATTTT.

Only a few counts were recorded for this clone. The chain links TRBV5-4 to TRBJ1-2; unclear D gene. Germline CDR1 reads SGHNT; CDR2 reads YYREEE (reference sequence). V was clipped by 4 bases and J by 4 bases, with 8 bases between them. This CDR3 has 12 amino acids. In nucleotides, the CDR3 is TGTGCCAGCAGCCTGGACGGCTATGGCTACACCTTC. It yields the protein CASSLDGYGYTF. Supplemented by reference TRBV5-4 and TRBJ1-2, the full variable domain reads ETGVTQSPTHLIKTRGQQVTLRCSSQSGHNTVSWYQQALGQGPQFIFQYYREEENGRGNFPPRFSGLQFPNYSSELNVNALELDDSALYLCASSLDGYGYTFGSGTRLTVV.

The rearrangement links TRBV29-1 to TRBJ2-7; possibly TRBD1 for D (5 bases). The germline V gene encodes CDR1 SQVTM and CDR2 ANQGSEA. The V end lost 6 bases, the J end lost 4 bases, and 13 bases lay between the germline ends. CDR3 length equals 12 residues. The DNA for the CDR3 is TGCAGCGTCTCCAAGACAGATTACGAGCAGTACTTC. This gives the protein CSVSKTDYEQYF.

The chain employs TRBV11-2 and TRBJ2-7; maybe TRBD2 (6 bases). CDR1 is SGHAT and CDR2 is FQNNGV in the germline V gene. V lost 0 bases to trimming and J lost 2 bases, with 8 bases between them. The CDR3 contains 14 residues. CDR3: CASSLEGEAYEQYF. CDR3 bases: TGTGCCAGCAGCTTAGAAGGGGAGGCCTACGAGCAGTACTTC.

The gene calls are TRBV28 and TRBJ2-7; no clear D gene. CDR1 is MDHEN and CDR2 is SYDVKM in the germline V gene. Between the trimmed V and J ends, which lost 6 bases and 7 bases, there was a span of 10 bases. This CDR3 spans 11 amino acids. Here the CDR3 reads CASRANREQYF. DNA for the CDR3: TGTGCCAGCAGGGCCAATCGAGAGCAGTACTTC.

The CDR3 nucleotides read TGTGCCAGCAGCTTTTCCCACCGACTGTCTGATGGGGAGACCCAGTACTTC. Encoded protein: CASSFSHRLSDGETQYF. The chain has TRBV11-1 and TRBJ2-5, with D hard to call. Trimming shortened V by 3 bases and J by 5 bases, and 22 bases separated the two germline ends. CDR3 length: 17 amino acids. Germline CDR1 is SGHAT and CDR2 is FQDESV (reference sequence).